These T cell receptor beta chains were read from a single sample in a study of regulatory T cells in long-lasting Graves disease. One entry per CDR3 protein results from TCRdb running MiXCR on the multiplex PCR reads. The sample consists of some 470,000 distinct CDR3 sequences, around a fifth of them appearing once. Sequenced here: peripheral blood mononuclear cells (PBMCs), sampled when the disease was refractory, from a patient treated with antithyroid drugs. These receptors all come from a female donor with Graves disease. CDR3s include the opening cysteine and the closing phenylalanine or tryptophan. Each record gives: V gene, D gene, J gene, clone size, CDR3 length, CDR3 protein, CDR3 DNA. D genes are given only for firm matches. A clone size is listed for some rows: how often the clone was seen (once, few, many), or a class if it is expanded.

TRBV9,-,TRBJ2-2,few,15,CASSVGSWATGELFF,TGTGCCAGCAGCGTAGGAAGCTGGGCCACCGGGGAGCTGTTTTTT
TRBV20-1,TRBD1,TRBJ2-7,few,13,CSARWTGINEQYF,TGCAGTGCTCGTTGGACAGGGATCAACGAGCAGTACTTC
TRBV19,TRBD1,TRBJ2-7,-,16,CASVNIRRDRDHEQYF,TGTGCCAGTGTTAACATTCGGCGGGACAGGGACCACGAGCAGTACTTC
TRBV7-9,-,TRBJ2-7,few,14,CASSYSGGGYEQYF,TGTGCCAGCAGCTACTCAGGAGGCGGGTACGAGCAGTACTTC
TRBV12-3/TRBV12-4,TRBD1,TRBJ1-2,many,13,CATRPQGNYGYTF,TGTGCCACCAGACCACAGGGGAACTATGGCTACACCTTC
TRBV6-2/TRBV6-3,-,TRBJ1-1,many,15,CASSYSISWNTEAFF,TGTGCCAGCAGTTACTCGATTTCGTGGAACACTGAAGCTTTCTTT
TRBV27,-,TRBJ2-7,-,14,CASSPDSADYEQYF,TGTGCCAGCAGCCCCGACTCGGCAGACTACGAGCAGTACTTC
TRBV19,-,TRBJ1-5,-,14,CASSMQSSNQPQHF,TGTGCCAGTAGTATGCAGTCCAGCAATCAGCCCCAGCATTTT
TRBV10-3,TRBD2,TRBJ2-5,many,14,CAIRGGAGDVTQYF,TGTGCCATCAGAGGTGGCGCGGGAGATGTGACCCAGTACTTC
TRBV12-3/TRBV12-4,TRBD1,TRBJ1-6,-,20,CASSHGGQGAIRTYNSPLHF,TGTGCCAGCAGCCACGGGGGACAGGGGGCTATAAGGACCTATAATTCACCCCTCCACTTT
TRBV5-1,-,TRBJ2-7,few,14,CASSLRGPVYEQYF,TGCGCCAGCAGCTTGCGGGGGCCGGTCTACGAGCAGTACTTC
TRBV10-3,-,TRBJ1-5,many,13,CAISEGNNQPQHF,TGTGCCATCAGTGAGGGGAACAATCAGCCCCAGCATTTT
TRBV15,-,TRBJ1-3,-,13,CATSRGDGSTIYF,TGTGCCACCAGCCGAGGGGACGGGAGCACCATATATTTT
TRBV28,TRBD1,TRBJ2-7,many,16,CASSSWTGGFTYEQYF,TGTGCCAGCAGTTCATGGACAGGGGGGTTTACCTACGAGCAGTACTTC
TRBV27,TRBD1,TRBJ1-2,many,14,CASAPGQGNYGYTF,TGTGCCAGCGCCCCGGGACAGGGAAACTATGGCTACACCTTC
TRBV9,-,TRBJ1-1,few,16,CASSVEWDTNMGPAFF,TGTGCCAGCAGCGTAGAGTGGGACACCAATATGGGACCAGCTTTCTTT
TRBV12-3/TRBV12-4,TRBD2,TRBJ2-5,many,16,CASSDPGNSGEETQYF,TGTGCCAGCAGTGACCCCGGAAATAGCGGGGAAGAGACCCAGTACTTC
TRBV29-1,-,TRBJ1-1,few,17,CSVEESRWGAQNTEAFF,TGCAGCGTTGAAGAATCTAGGTGGGGGGCCCAAAACACTGAAGCTTTCTTT
TRBV2,TRBD2,TRBJ2-2,many,15,CASIVFSGVTGELFF,TGTGCCAGCATTGTCTTTAGCGGGGTCACCGGGGAGCTGTTTTTT
TRBV28,TRBD1,TRBJ1-6,many,17,CASSLLGQGSYNSPLHF,TGTGCCAGCAGTTTATTGGGACAGGGGAGCTATAATTCACCCCTCCACTTT
TRBV15,-,TRBJ1-2,many,14,CATSKMGPNYGYTF,TGTGCCACCAGCAAGATGGGACCGAACTATGGCTACACCTTC
TRBV13,TRBD1,TRBJ2-1,-,13,CASSSNRGPEQFF,TGTGCCAGCAGCTCTAACAGGGGGCCTGAGCAGTTCTTC
TRBV4-3,TRBD1,TRBJ2-7,few,15,CASSQGTGTENEQYF,TGCGCCAGCAGCCAAGGGACAGGGACAGAGAACGAGCAGTACTTC
TRBV12-3/TRBV12-4,-,TRBJ1-2,many,13,CASRDTGHYGYTF,TGTGCCAGCAGAGATACAGGGCACTATGGCTACACCTTC
TRBV20-1,-,TRBJ1-2,-,16,CSARDLGGAHFYGYTF,TGCAGTGCTAGAGATTTGGGGGGCGCCCACTTCTATGGCTACACCTTC
TRBV12-3/TRBV12-4,-,TRBJ1-1,few,14,CASTLRGMNTEAFF,TGTGCCAGCACCCTTAGGGGAATGAACACTGAAGCTTTCTTT
TRBV6-1,-,TRBJ2-2,many,15,CASRAGQVNTGELFF,TGTGCCAGCAGAGCGGGACAGGTGAACACCGGGGAGCTGTTTTTT
TRBV27,TRBD1,TRBJ2-3,-,16,CASRTGTGGLGDTQYF,TGTGCCAGCAGGACCGGGACAGGGGGCTTGGGAGATACGCAGTATTTT
TRBV29-1,-,TRBJ2-2,-,13,CSVEDPSGGELFF,TGCAGCGTTGAAGATCCCTCCGGCGGGGAGCTGTTTTTT
TRBV28,-,TRBJ1-5,many,13,CASRDGVLQPQHF,TGTGCCAGCAGGGACGGCGTCTTACAGCCCCAGCATTTT
TRBV2,TRBD1,TRBJ1-1,many,14,CASRNRGRGTEAFF,TGTGCCAGCAGGAACAGGGGGCGCGGGACTGAAGCTTTCTTT
TRBV5-1,-,TRBJ1-1,-,14,CASSLGGDNTEAFF,TGCGCCAGCAGCTTGGGGGGGGATAACACTGAAGCTTTCTTT
TRBV5-5,-,TRBJ1-1,few,15,CASSFGDRSMTEAFF,TGTGCCAGCAGCTTCGGCGACAGGTCAATGACTGAAGCTTTCTTT
TRBV29-1,-,TRBJ2-1,-,12,CSVDRTGNEQFF,TGCAGCGTTGACCGGACGGGGAATGAGCAGTTCTTC
TRBV15,-,TRBJ1-4,many,14,CATSRSVALAPAFF,TGTGCCACCAGCAGGTCGGTCGCCTTAGCGCCTGCGTTTTTT
TRBV9,-,TRBJ2-3,once,14,CASSAEGWTDTQYF,TGTGCCAGCAGCGCCGAGGGCTGGACAGATACGCAGTATTTT
TRBV5-8,-,TRBJ1-6,many,15,CASSLAGLANSPLHF,TGTGCCAGCAGCTTGGCCGGACTGGCAAATTCACCCCTCCACTTT
TRBV27,TRBD2,TRBJ2-5,-,15,CASRPSAGDQETQYF,TGTGCCAGCAGGCCCTCGGCGGGAGATCAAGAGACCCAGTACTTC
TRBV7-9,-,TRBJ2-3,-,15,CASSLAGPHTDTQYF,TGTGCCAGCAGCTTAGCGGGCCCGCACACAGATACGCAGTATTTT
TRBV28,-,TRBJ1-5,many,16,CASSTLEGRRNQPQHF,TGTGCCAGCAGTACACTCGAAGGACGCAGAAATCAGCCCCAGCATTTT
TRBV5-1,-,TRBJ2-7,-,13,CASSFDSHGEQYF,TGCGCCAGCAGCTTCGACTCTCATGGGGAGCAGTACTTC
TRBV11-3,TRBD1,TRBJ2-6,few,18,CASSAGTGLSLGANVLTF,TGTGCCAGCAGCGCCGGGACAGGGTTATCTCTGGGGGCCAACGTCCTGACTTTC
TRBV9,-,TRBJ1-2,-,18,CASSVAPELGPGDYGYTF,TGTGCCAGCAGCGTAGCCCCGGAGTTGGGACCGGGCGACTATGGCTACACCTTC
TRBV6-1,-,TRBJ2-5,many,16,CASMGEAGLDQETQYF,TGTGCCAGCATGGGGGAGGCGGGCCTAGACCAAGAGACCCAGTACTTC
TRBV29-1,-,TRBJ2-7,few,16,CSVMSGGRGFGNEQYF,TGCAGCGTCATGTCGGGGGGCAGGGGGTTCGGGAACGAGCAGTACTTC
TRBV20-1,-,TRBJ2-7,few,14,CSARAEGFSYEQYF,TGCAGTGCTAGAGCGGAGGGCTTCTCCTACGAGCAGTACTTC
TRBV9,-,TRBJ2-5,many,14,CASSEFRTQETQYF,TGTGCCAGCAGCGAATTCCGGACCCAAGAGACCCAGTACTTC
TRBV24-1,TRBD1,TRBJ1-2,many,13,CATSGQGARGYTF,TGTGCCACCAGTGGACAGGGGGCGCGGGGCTACACCTTC
TRBV6-1,-,TRBJ1-6,many,15,CASSEGSWVDSPLHF,TGTGCCAGCAGTGAAGGGTCCTGGGTGGATTCACCCCTCCACTTT
TRBV11-1,-,TRBJ2-7,many,14,CASSTAGHPGEQYF,TGTGCCAGCAGCACAGCGGGACACCCTGGAGAGCAGTACTTC
TRBV10-3,-,TRBJ2-2,-,12,CAIGRNTGELFF,TGTGCCATCGGTAGGAACACCGGGGAGCTGTTTTTT
TRBV28,-,TRBJ2-5,many,15,CASSLTPTGSETQYF,TGTGCCAGCAGTTTAACCCCGACAGGTTCTGAGACCCAGTACTTC
TRBV2,TRBD1,TRBJ1-1,many,14,CASSVGTENTEAFF,TGTGCCAGCAGTGTTGGGACAGAGAACACTGAAGCTTTCTTT